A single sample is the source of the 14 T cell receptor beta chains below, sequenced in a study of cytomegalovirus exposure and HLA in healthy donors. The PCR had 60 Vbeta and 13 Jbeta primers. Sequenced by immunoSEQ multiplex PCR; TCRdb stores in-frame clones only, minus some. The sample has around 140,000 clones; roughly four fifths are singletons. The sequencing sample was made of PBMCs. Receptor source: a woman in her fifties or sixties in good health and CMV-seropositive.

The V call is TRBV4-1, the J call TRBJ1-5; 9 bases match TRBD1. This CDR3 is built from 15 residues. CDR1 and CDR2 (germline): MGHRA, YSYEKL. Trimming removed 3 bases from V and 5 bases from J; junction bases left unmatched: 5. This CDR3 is CASSHVGQGYQPQHF. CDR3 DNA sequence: TGCGCCAGCAGCCATGTGGGACAGGGATATCAGCCCCAGCATTTT.

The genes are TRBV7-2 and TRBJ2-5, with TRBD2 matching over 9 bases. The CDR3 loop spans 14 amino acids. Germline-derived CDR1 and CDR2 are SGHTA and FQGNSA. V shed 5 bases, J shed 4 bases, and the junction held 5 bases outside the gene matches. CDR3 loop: CASSRTSAGETQYF. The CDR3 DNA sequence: TGTGCCAGCAGCCGGACTAGCGCGGGAGAGACCCAGTACTTC.

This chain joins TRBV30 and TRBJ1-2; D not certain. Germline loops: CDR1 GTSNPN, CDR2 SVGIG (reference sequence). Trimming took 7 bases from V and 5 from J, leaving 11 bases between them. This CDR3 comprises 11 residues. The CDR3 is CAFGLIYGYTF. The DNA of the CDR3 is TGTGCCTTCGGACTGATTTATGGCTACACCTTC.

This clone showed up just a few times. The CDR3 DNA reads TGCGCCAGCAGCTTGGAACCTGCTTGGGGTAGCGCCCAAGAGACCCAGTACTTC. This translates into CASSLEPAWGSAQETQYF. This chain joins TRBV5-1 and TRBJ2-5, with a weak D call TRBD2 (5 bases). Germline V gene lookup returns CDR1 SGHRS and CDR2 YFSETQ. CDR3 length equals 18 residues. The germline V and J ends were trimmed by 0 bases and 1 base, with 19 bases remaining between them.

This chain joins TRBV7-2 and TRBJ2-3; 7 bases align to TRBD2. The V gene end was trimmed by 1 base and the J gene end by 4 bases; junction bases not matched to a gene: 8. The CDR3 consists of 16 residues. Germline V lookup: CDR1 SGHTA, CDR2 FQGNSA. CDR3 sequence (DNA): TGTGCCAGCAGCTTAGGGGGGGGACTACCCCCAGATACGCAGTATTTT. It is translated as CASSLGGGLPPDTQYF.

CDR3 loop: CASSPRAYEQYF. For the CDR3, the DNA is TGTGCCAGCAGCCCCAGGGCCTACGAGCAGTACTTC. The J gene is TRBJ2-7, the V gene TRBV7-9, with a weak D call TRBD1 (5 bases). The CDR3 spans 12 residues. Germline V CDR1 and CDR2: SEHNR, FQNEAQ (reference sequence). Between the trimmed V and J ends, which lost 5 bases and 2 bases, there was a span of 7 bases. Combining the CDR3 with reference TRBV7-9 and TRBJ2-7 gives the whole variable domain DTGVSQNPRHKITKRGQNVTFRCDPISEHNRLYWYRQTLGQGPEFLTYFQNEAQLEKSRLLSDRFSAERPKGSFSTLEIQRTEQGDSAMYLCASSPRAYEQYFGPGTRLTVT.

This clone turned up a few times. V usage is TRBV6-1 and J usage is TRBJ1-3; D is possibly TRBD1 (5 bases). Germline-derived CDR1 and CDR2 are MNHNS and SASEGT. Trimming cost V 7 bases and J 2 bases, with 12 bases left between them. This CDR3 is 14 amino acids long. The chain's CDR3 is CASNPWGAGNTIYF. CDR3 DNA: TGTGCCAGCAACCCTTGGGGCGCTGGAAACACCATATATTTT.

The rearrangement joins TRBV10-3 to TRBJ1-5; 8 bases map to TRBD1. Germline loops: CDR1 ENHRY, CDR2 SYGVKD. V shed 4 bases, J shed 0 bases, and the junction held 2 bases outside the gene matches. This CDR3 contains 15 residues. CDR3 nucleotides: TGTGCCATCAGTGGGGGGACAGGTAGCAATCAGCCCCAGCATTTT. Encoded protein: CAISGGTGSNQPQHF.

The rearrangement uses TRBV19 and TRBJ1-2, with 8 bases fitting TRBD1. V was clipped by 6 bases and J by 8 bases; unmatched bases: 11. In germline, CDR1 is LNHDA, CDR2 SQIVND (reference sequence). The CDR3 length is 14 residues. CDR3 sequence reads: CASSPRTGIEGYTF. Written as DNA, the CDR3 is TGTGCCAGTAGCCCCCGGACAGGGATCGAAGGCTACACCTTC.

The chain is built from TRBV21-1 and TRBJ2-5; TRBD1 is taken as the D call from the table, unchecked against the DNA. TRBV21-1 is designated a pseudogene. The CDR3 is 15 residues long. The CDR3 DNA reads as TGTGCCAGCAGCAAAAGCCGGACAGGAAGGGGGTCCCAGTACTTC. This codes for CASSKSRTGRGSQYF.

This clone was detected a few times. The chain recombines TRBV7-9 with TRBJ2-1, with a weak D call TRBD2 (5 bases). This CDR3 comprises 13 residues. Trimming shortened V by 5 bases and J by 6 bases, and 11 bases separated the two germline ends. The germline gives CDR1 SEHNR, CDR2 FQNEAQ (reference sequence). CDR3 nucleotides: TGTGCCAGCAGCAAGGAGGCAGGCAATGAGCAGTTCTTC. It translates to CASSKEAGNEQFF. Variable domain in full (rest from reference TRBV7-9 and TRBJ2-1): DTGVSQNPRHKITKRGQNVTFRCDPISEHNRLYWYRQTLGQGPEFLTYFQNEAQLEKSRLLSDRFSAERPKGSFSTLEIQRTEQGDSAMYLCASSKEAGNEQFFGPGTRLTVL.

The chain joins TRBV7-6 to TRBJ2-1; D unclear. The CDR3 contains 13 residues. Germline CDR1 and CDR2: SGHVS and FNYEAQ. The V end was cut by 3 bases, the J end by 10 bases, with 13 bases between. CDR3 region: CASSLIEAGEQFF. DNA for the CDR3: TGTGCCAGCAGCTTGATTGAAGCCGGGGAGCAGTTCTTC.

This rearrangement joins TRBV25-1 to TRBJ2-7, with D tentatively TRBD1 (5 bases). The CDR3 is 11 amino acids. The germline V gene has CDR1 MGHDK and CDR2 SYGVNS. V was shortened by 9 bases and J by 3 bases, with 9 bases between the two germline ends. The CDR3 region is CASAGIYEQYF. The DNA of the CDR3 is TGTGCCAGTGCAGGGATCTACGAGCAGTACTTC.

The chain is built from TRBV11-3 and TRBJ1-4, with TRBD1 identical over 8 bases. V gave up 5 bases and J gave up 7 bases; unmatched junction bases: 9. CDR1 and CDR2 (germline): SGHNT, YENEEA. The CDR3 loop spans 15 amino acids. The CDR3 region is CASSLRTGWGEKLFF. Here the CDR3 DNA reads TGTGCCAGCAGCCTGAGGACAGGGTGGGGTGAAAAACTGTTTTTT.